By sample fraction, the clone carrying this T cell receptor beta chain is medium-sized. The V and J ends lost 6 bases and 7 bases respectively, with 9 bases between them. The CDR3 extends over 11 amino acids. CDR1 SNHLY and CDR2 FYNNEI come from the germline V gene. The sample belongs to a study of cytotoxic CD8 clonotypes in ibrutinib-treated CLL. In the study overall: Within the patient group, 11 were relapsed/refractory and roughly 16 treatment-naive, and 17 were IGHV unmutated. Results showed about 25 partial and 2 complete responses; following median about 68 months, approximately 14 remained remitted, roughly 12 advanced. Response sampling occurred after a median 12 months of treatment (range 6 to 36).

Deep sequencing aimed at 1 in 200,000 to 1 in 1 million T cells' resolution. The protocol was immunoSEQ multiplex PCR, while the TCRdb copy is restricted to in-frame clones and leaves out a portion. Counted here are some 47,000 clones, 45% to 60% occurring once; the ten biggest clones make up around 30%. The TCR sequence derives from a human donor with chronic lymphocytic leukemia. This specimen was PBMCs, taken after 24 months of ibrutinib treatment. The chain carries TRBV2 and TRBJ1-2, with D unresolved. The CDR3 DNA follows: TGTGCCAGCAGCTTCGAAAGTGGCTACACCTTC. Translating it yields CASSFESGYTF.